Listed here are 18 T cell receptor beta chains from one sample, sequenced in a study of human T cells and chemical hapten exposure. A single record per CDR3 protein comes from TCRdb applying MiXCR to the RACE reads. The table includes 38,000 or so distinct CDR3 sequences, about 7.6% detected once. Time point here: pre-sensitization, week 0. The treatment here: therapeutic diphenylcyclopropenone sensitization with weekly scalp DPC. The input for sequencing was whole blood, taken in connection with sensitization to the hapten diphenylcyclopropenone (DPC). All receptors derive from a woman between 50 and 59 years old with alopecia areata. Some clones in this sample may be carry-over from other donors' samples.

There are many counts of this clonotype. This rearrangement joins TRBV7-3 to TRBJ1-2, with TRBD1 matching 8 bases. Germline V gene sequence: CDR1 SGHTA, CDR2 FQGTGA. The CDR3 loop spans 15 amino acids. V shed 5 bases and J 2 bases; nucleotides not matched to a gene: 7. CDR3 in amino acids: CASSSWTGKNYGYTF. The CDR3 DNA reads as TGTGCCAGCAGCAGTTGGACAGGGAAGAACTATGGCTACACCTTC.

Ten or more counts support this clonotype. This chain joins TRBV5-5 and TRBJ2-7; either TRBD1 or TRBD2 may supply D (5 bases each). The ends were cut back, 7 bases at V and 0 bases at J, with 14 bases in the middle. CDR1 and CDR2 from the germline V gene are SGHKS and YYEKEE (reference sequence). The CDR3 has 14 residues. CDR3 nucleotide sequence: TGTGCCAGCGGCCGAGGGGTAAGCTCCTACGAGCAGTACTTC. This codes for CASGRGVSSYEQYF.

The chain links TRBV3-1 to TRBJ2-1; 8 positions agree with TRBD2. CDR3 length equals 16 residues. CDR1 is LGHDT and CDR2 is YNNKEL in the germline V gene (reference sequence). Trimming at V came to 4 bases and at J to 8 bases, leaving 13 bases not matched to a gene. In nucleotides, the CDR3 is TGTGCCAGCAGCCCACGGCAAACTAGCGGTCAGGATGAGCAGTTCTTC. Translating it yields CASSPRQTSGQDEQFF.

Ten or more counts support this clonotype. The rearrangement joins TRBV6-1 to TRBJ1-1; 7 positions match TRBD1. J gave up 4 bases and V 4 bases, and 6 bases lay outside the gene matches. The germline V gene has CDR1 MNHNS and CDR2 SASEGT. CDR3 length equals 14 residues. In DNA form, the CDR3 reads TGTGCCAGCAGTGCCCGAGACAGGGCCACTGAAGCTTTCTTT. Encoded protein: CASSARDRATEAFF.

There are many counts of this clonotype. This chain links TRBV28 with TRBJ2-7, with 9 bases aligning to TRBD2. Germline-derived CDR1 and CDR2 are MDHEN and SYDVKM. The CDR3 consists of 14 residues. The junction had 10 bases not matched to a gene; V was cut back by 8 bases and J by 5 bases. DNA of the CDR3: TGTGCCAGCCGGGGGCTAGCGGGATTCCACGAGCAGTACTTC. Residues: CASRGLAGFHEQYF.

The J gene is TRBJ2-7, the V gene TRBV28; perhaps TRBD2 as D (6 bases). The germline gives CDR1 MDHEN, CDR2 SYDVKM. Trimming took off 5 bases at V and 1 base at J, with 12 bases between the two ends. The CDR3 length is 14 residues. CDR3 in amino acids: CASSLGTYSYEQYF. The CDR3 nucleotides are TGTGCCAGCAGTCTGGGGACTTATTCCTACGAGCAGTACTTC.

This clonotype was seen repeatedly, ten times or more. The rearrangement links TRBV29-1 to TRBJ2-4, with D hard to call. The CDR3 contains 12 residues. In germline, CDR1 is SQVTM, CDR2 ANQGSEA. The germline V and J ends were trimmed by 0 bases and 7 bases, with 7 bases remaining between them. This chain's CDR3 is CSVEEEPNIQYF. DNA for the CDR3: TGCAGCGTTGAAGAGGAGCCTAACATTCAGTACTTC. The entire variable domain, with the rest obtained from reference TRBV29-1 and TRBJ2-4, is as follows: SAVISQKPSRDICQRGTSLTIQCQVDSQVTMMFWYRQQPGQSLTLIATANQGSEATYESGFVIDKFPISRPNLTFSTLTVSNMSPEDSSIYLCSVEEEPNIQYFGAGTRLSVL.

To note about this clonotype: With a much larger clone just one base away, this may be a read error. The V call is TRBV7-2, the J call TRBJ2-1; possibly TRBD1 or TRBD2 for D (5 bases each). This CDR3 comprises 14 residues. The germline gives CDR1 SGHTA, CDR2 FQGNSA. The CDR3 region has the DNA TGTGCCAGCAGCCGGGACCGTTCCTACAGTGAGCAGTTCTTC. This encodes CASSRDRSYSEQFF.

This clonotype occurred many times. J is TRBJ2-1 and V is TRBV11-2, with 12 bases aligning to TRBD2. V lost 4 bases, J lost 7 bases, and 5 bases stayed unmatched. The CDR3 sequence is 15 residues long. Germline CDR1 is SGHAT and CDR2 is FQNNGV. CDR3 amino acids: CASSSWTSGTNEQFF. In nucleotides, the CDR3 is TGTGCCAGCAGCTCATGGACTAGCGGGACAAATGAGCAGTTCTTC.

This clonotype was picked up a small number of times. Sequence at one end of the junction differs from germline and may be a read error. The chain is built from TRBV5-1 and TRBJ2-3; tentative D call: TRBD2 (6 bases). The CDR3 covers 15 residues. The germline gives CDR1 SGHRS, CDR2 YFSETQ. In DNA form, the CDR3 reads TGCGCCAGCATGGAAACGGGAGTCGTGACAGAGACGCAGTATTTT. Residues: CASMETGVVTETQYF. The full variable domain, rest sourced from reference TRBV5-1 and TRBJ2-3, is KAGVTQTPRYLIKTRGQQVTLSCSPISGHRSVSWYQQTPGQGLQFLFEYFSETQRNKGNFPGRFSGRQFSNSRSEMNVSTLELGDSALYLCASMETGVVTETQYFGPGTRLTVL.

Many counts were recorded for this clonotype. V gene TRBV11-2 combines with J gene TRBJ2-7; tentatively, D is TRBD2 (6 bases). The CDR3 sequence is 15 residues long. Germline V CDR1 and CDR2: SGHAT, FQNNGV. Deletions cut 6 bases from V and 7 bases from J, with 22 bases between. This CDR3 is CASRPTVGLAKEQYF. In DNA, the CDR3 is TGTGCCAGCAGACCCACGGTGGGGCTAGCGAAGGAGCAGTACTTC.

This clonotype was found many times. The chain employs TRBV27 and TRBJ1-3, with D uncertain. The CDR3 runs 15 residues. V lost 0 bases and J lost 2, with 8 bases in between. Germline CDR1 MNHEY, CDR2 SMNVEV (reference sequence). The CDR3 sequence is CASSLSARAGNTIYF. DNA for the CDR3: TGTGCCAGCAGTTTATCGGCGAGGGCTGGAAACACCATATATTTT.

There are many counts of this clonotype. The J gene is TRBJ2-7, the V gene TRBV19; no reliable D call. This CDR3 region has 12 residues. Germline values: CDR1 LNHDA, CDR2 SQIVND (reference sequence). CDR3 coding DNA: TGTACGGAAAGGGCTTCATCCTACGAGCAGTACTTC. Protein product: CTERASSYEQYF. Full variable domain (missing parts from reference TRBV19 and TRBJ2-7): DGGITQSPKYLFRKEGQNVTLSCEQNLNHDAMYWYRQDPGQGLRLIYYSQIVNDFQKGDIAEGYSVSREKKESFPLTVTSAQKNPTAFYLCTERASSYEQYFGPGTRLTVT.

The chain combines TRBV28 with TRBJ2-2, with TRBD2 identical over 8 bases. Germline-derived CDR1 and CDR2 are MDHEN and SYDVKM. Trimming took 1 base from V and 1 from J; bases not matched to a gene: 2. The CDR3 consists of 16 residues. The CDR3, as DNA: TGTGCCAGCAGTTTATTAACTAGCGGGAACACCGGGGAGCTGTTTTTT. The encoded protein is CASSLLTSGNTGELFF.

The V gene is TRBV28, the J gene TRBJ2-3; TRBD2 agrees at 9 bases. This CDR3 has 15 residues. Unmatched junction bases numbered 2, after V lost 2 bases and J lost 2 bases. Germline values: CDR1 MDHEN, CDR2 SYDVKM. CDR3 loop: CASSLTSGLTDTQYF. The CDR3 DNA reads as TGTGCCAGCAGTTTAACTAGCGGGCTCACAGATACGCAGTATTTT.

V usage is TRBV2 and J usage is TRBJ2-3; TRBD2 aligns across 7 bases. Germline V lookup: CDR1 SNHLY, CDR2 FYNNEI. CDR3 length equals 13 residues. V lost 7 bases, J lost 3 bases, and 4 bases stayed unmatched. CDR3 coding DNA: TGTGCCAGCAATCGGCGGGAGACAGATACGCAGTATTTT. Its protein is CASNRRETDTQYF.

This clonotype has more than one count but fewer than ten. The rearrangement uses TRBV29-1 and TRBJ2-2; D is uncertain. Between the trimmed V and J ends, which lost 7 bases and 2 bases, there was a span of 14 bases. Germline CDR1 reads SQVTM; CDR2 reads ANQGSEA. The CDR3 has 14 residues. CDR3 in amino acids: CSATAGRNTGELFF. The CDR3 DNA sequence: TGCAGCGCCACCGCCGGCAGAAACACCGGGGAGCTGTTTTTT.

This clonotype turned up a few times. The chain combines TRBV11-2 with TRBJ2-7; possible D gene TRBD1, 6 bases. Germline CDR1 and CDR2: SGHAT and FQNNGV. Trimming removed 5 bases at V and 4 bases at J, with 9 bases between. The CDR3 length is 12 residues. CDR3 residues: CASSRGGYEQYF. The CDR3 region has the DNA TGTGCCAGCAGCCGAGGGGGTTACGAGCAGTACTTC.